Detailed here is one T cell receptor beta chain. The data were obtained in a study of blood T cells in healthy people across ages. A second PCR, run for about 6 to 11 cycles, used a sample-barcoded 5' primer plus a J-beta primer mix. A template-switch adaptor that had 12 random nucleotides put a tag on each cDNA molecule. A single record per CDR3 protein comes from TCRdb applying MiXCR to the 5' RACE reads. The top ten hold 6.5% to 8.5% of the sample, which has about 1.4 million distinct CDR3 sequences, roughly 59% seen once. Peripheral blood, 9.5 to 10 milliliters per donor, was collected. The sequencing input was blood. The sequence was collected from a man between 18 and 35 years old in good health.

The CDR3 reads CSVGPSSMETQYF. The CDR3 DNA reads TGCAGCGTTGGGCCTTCGTCGATGGAGACCCAGTACTTC. This rearrangement joins TRBV29-1 to TRBJ2-5; D not certain. The V and J ends lost 4 bases and 5 bases respectively, with 14 bases between them. The CDR3 covers 13 residues. The germline V gene has CDR1 SQVTM and CDR2 ANQGSEA.